This section outlines one T cell receptor beta chain sequence together with its context. This entry belongs to a study of blood T cell repertoires in COVID-19. Across the study: Acute and convalescent COVID-19 samples came from the United States, Italy and Spain. Nucleic acid was either cDNA or gDNA, and it came from T cells, B-cell-depleted T cells, or PBMCs.

Patients of the Seattle cohort, enrolled during active infection, were followed longitudinally. In the original workflow: The assay estimated nucleated cells by amplifying reference gene primers. Method: immunoSEQ multiplex PCR; TCRdb's copy keeps in-frame clones and lacks some. V and J calls and clone size come straight from that table; D and trimming were deduced from the DNA. Among over 150,000 clones listed, approximately 80% were seen once. Sequencing was performed on peripheral blood. The clonotype comes from a woman of 80 years or more with COVID-19, enrolled during active disease.

The CDR3 nucleotides are TGCGCCAGCAGCTGGCTAGGGACAGGGGATGAAAAACTGTTTTTT. Translated: CASSWLGTGDEKLFF. This chain joins TRBV5-1 and TRBJ1-4; 10 bases fit TRBD1. The germline CDR1 and CDR2 sequences are SGHRS and YFSETQ. Trimming took 3 bases from V and 6 from J; bases not matched to a gene: 5. The CDR3 is 15 residues long.